This T cell receptor (beta chain) was recovered during a study of cytomegalovirus exposure and HLA in healthy donors (dated by TCRdb to the late 2010s). About the investigation overall: According to an earlier analysis of a few hundred of the donors, about 180 million T cells yielded roughly 100 million unique TCR beta sequences and less than 300 Gb of sequence data. In addition to the first cohort of several hundred subjects, a separate validation cohort of 120 different subjects was used. Because of strong linkage in the cohort, roughly five DR-DQ haplotypes were treated as single units for association and clustering. The T cell repertoires of around 670 subjects were profiled by immunosequencing and related to cytomegalovirus serostatus. A later analysis re-analyzed previously published TCR beta repertoires from 650 to 800 donors and added high-resolution HLA genotyping to study TCR occurrence patterns. Among the roughly 370 genotyped donors, roughly 80% belonged to the genetic ancestry cluster associated with self-reported Caucasian donors. Approximately 330 gigabases of sequencing data and around 80 million unique TCR sequences made up an early release that covered 500 to 700 HLA-typed donors. An earlier analysis of 500 to 650 of the donors applied high-throughput TCR beta sequencing to assess whether each TCR beta V gene segment acted as functional or pseudogenic. Rather than using new phenotypic data, the later analysis identified candidate immune exposures from TCR beta sequences and from how often those sequences occurred across donors. A later genetic analysis took genome-wide SNP genotypes for about 65% of the 666 donors and used that subset as a discovery cohort. Donor age, sex, ethnicity and CMV serostatus were compiled alongside the repertoire data. Among a few hundred genotyped donors of the cohort, an average of about 240,000 unique TCR beta nucleotide sequences were sequenced per donor, roughly 20% of them non-productive. The number of donors typed differed by locus, with 629-630 for A, B, C, DRB1 and DQB1, around 520 for DQA1, some 570 for DPA1, and some 470 for DPB1. To predict cytomegalovirus infection status, the study combined high-throughput TCR immunosequencing, statistical association of individual TCRs with disease status, and machine learning. Every repertoire in the discovery cohort had been generated on one and the same sequencing platform. Both class I and class II loci were covered by HLA typing, at four-digit resolution. The study was designed to test whether signatures of past pathogen exposure could be identified by cataloging public T cell receptors.

Concerning this clone: Its antigen has not been determined. No base quality information exists; no much larger clone differs at one position.

The library was made by the immunoSEQ multiplex PCR assay. For the multiplex PCR, a mixture combining 60 forward primers for TCR Vbeta segments and 13 reverse primers for TCR Jbeta segments was used. Amplification of the CDR3 region of rearranged TCR beta genes was performed with a multiplex PCR assay on genomic DNA. On the Illumina HiSeq System, the amplified TCR beta libraries were sequenced as 87-base-pair reads. The published analysis was carried out like this. In a later analysis, tens of millions of unique TCR beta chains were counted across the 690 or so repertoires, and roughly 11 million of these chains were shared by at least two donors. To remove PCR and sequencing errors, raw reads were error-corrected and collapsed into unique sequences using a nearest-neighbor algorithm that merged closely related sequences. CDR3 sequences were aligned to IMGT reference sequences to assign V, D and J gene segments. Each retained sequence needed at least a six-nucleotide match to both a V gene segment and a J gene segment. A rearrangement counted as productive if the CDR3 had no stop codons and remained in frame with V and J, and every other rearrangement counted as non-productive. CDR3 was defined according to IMGT convention as the region running from the second conserved V-encoded cysteine to the conserved J-encoded phenylalanine. The earlier analysis of about 590 of the donors excluded sequences that lacked an unambiguous match to a single V gene segment. In an earlier analysis of some 590 of the donors, V segments were called functional above 56.7% productive rearrangements and were called segregating when the between-donor standard deviation exceeded 5%. A statistical classification framework was built to diagnose cytomegalovirus status from the catalog of TCR beta chain sequences. In a later analysis, TCR nucleotide sequences were compared against IMGT/GENE-DB human TR gene sequences so that V and J genes could be assigned. The TCRdist pipeline was used in a later analysis to assign CDR3 sequences and most-parsimonious VDJ recombination scenarios. In a later analysis, every TCR beta chain was defined by the combination of its CDR3 amino acid sequence and its V-gene family, and reads without a unique V-gene family were dropped. A later analysis removed 500 to 650 highly shared, low-generation-probability nucleotide sequences to deal with suspected cross-contamination and a sequencing artifact. A later analysis calculated a clonal expansion index for each public chain from normalized within-repertoire ranks of inferred template counts. A later analysis computed generation probabilities with a VDJ recombination model fitted to out-of-frame rearrangements, and checked the results against IGoR. A later analysis scored TCR-TCR, TCR-HLA and TCR-CMV co-occurrence with hypergeometric tests, applying a repertoire-size bias correction to TCR pairs. To estimate false discovery rates, a later analysis permuted the HLA or CMV assignments 20 times. In a later analysis, co-occurring TCRs were grouped using DBSCAN, and TCRdist sequence similarity was added for clustering within HLA-allele-positive subsets. For co-occurrence clustering, repertoires with fewer than 30,000 or more than 120,000 public chains were excluded, along with 5 or 6 repertoires with anomalous nucleotide sharing. TCRdb limited this immuneACCESS table to in-frame rearrangements with V and J called. A share of clones is missing; checked studies link under half to unresolved V genes, and the rest is unexplained. D and trimming come from the DNA, and the V and J calls and clone size come from that table. In all, the sample holds some 120,000 clones, and over 60% of those were seen once. 5.8% of the sample is in the top ten clones.

The CDR1 and CDR2 encoded by the germline V gene are MNHNS and SASEGT. V was cut back by 0 bases and J by 4 bases, leaving a gap of 12 bases between them. From its cysteine to its phenylalanine, the CDR3 spans 15 amino acids. Left in the record is the CDR3 DNA by itself, 45 bases read in frame from the first base. The cohort consisted of hundreds of healthy bone marrow donors. Cohort members were all nominally healthy when sampled, although unrecorded immune exposures were likely present. The donor was CMV seropositive and belonged to the group of 250 to 300 seropositive cohort members. Each donor provided a peripheral blood sample, and peripheral blood mononuclear cells were used for TCR beta sequencing. Genomic DNA was extracted from the blood cell samples with the Qiagen DNeasy Blood Extraction Kit. Here is what the overall study found, with its caveats: Linkage disequilibrium might explain the correlated functional status among segregating V segments, but an unknown experimental factor could not be excluded. According to a later analysis, parvovirus B19, influenza, CMV and Epstein-Barr virus appeared linked to several top co-occurrence clusters. In a later analysis, the rate of TCR association differed among HLA loci, with DRB1 alleles having the most associated TCRs and HLA-C alleles having the fewest. A further reported finding was that TCR beta sequences accurately predicted the HLA-A and HLA-B alleles for most subjects in the first cohort. The 87-base-pair reads could not distinguish some IMGT-functional V segments, including TRBV6-2 and TRBV6-3, so those segments were excluded. For the cohort, immune exposure information was limited to CMV serostatus. At a false discovery rate of 0.05, a later analysis linked around 15,000 TCR beta sequences to specific HLA alleles. A later analysis found that HLA-associated TCR beta chains were more clonally expanded and had lower generation probabilities than equally common non-associated chains. According to a later genetic analysis, donors in an Asian-associated ancestry cluster had fewer N-insertions in productive TCRs than the approximately 700-donor mean. In an earlier analysis of some 640 of the donors, most TCR beta V segments were observed in productive rearrangements about 90% or about 30% of the time, broadly matching IMGT annotations. V-gene and J-gene trimming of TCR beta chains was associated with a missense DCLRE1C variant in a later genetic analysis, and the association was replicated in an independent cohort. The classifier was reported to diagnose cytomegalovirus status with high specificity and sensitivity in both the original and validation cohorts. A group of highly shared sequence variants was considered likely to be a technical artifact of the sequencing pipeline. A later analysis found that most CMV-associated TCR beta chains appeared HLA-restricted, with HLA associations seemingly driven largely by CMV exposure. Most TCR sequences were observed very rarely across donors, whereas some public TCRs were present in many individuals. The study gave a list of 150 to 200 TCR beta chains associated with cytomegalovirus. Approximately 18 rarely observed V segments, including chromosome 9 orphons, were excluded from the earlier analysis of 550 to 700 of the donors because counts were too low. This cohort had only TCR beta chains sequenced, and the lack of alpha or paired-chain data limited which features could be detected. The authors suggested that the approach could potentially be generalized to other disease states and immunological phenotypes. In vitro tests confirmed that a few of the cytomegalovirus-associated TCR beta chains recognize cytomegalovirus antigens. HLA typing was unavailable for some donors at each locus, so association tests used only the typed subset. The presence/absence analyses assumed that sequencing depth was roughly uniform across donors, and that assumption may not be true. Assigning TCR associations to individual alleles was difficult when HLA alleles, especially DR and DQ, strongly co-occurred.

This receptor was identified in a man between 18 and 35 years old in good health and CMV-seropositive. Sequenced input: PBMCs. The chain joins TRBV6-1 to TRBJ2-5; there is no confident call for the D gene. The DNA sequence reads TGTGCCAGCAGTGAAGCGAGGAGCCCACTAGAGACCCAGTACTTC. This codes for CASSEARSPLETQYF.